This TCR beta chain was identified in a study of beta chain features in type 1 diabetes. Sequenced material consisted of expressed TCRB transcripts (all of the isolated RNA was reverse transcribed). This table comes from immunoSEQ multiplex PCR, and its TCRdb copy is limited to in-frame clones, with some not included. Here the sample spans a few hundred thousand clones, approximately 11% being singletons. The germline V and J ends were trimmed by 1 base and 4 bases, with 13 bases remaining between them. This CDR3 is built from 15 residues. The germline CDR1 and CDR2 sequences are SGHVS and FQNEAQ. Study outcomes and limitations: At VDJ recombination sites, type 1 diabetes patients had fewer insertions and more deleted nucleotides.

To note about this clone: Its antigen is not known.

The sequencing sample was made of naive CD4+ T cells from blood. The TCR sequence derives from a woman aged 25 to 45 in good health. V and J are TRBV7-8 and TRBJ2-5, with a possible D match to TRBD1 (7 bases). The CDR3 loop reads CASSLVWRGRETQYF. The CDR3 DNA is TGTGCCAGCAGCTTAGTGTGGAGGGGGCGAGAGACCCAGTACTTC.